One and the same sample provided the 30 T cell receptor beta chains below, sequenced in a study of T cell clonality in common variable immunodeficiency. Produced via immunoSEQ multiplex PCR; TCRdb's table is partial and in-frame only. The sample contains 57,000 or so clones, none of them singletons. The sequencing input was peripheral blood mononuclear cells. These receptors came from a person aged 18-69 years in good health.

This clone was recorded at least ten times. The CDR3 sequence: CASSSTSGHYEQYF. CDR3 DNA, as far as it was read: TGCGCCAGCAGCTCTACTAGCGGACACTACGAG. The J gene is TRBJ2-7, the V gene TRBV5-1, with TRBD2 matching over 8 bases. The read is 3 residues too short to cover the CDR3 end, so that end is filled in from the germline J gene. J gave up 3 bases and V 3 bases, and 5 bases lay outside the gene matches. CDR3 size: 14 residues. CDR1 and CDR2 (germline): SGHRS, YFSETQ.

This clone was found many times. The read terminates 3 residues before the CDR3 end, so the remaining end is supplied by the germline J gene. This chain connects TRBV20-1 to TRBJ2-7, with TRBD2 matching 11 bases. The CDR3 extends over 16 amino acids. Per the germline V gene, CDR1 is DFQATT and CDR2 is SNEGSKA (reference sequence). Germline trimming cut 0 bases from V and 0 bases from J; bases unmatched to any gene: 4. This chain's CDR3 is CSARERTSGYSYEQYF. The covered CDR3 bases are TGCAGTGCTAGAGAACGGACTAGCGGGTACTCCTACGAG.

This clone was observed at least ten times. The read stops 3 residues short of the end of the CDR3; the missing end is completed from the germline J gene. The V and J genes are TRBV30 and TRBJ1-1, with TRBD1 identical over 8 bases. The J segment lost 0 bases and the V segment lost 5 bases, leaving 5 bases of the junction unmatched. The CDR3 has 14 amino acids. From germline, CDR1 is GTSNPN and CDR2 SVGIG (reference sequence). CDR3 DNA, as far as it was read: TGTGCCTGGTCGACAGGGGTCATGAACACTGAA. Its protein product is CAWSTGVMNTE. The CDR3, in full, reads CAWSTGVMNTEAFF.

This clone was seen many times. The read falls 3 residues short of the CDR3 end, and the missing part is taken from the germline J gene. The chain links TRBV5-6 to TRBJ2-3, with D perhaps matching TRBD2 (5 bases). The length of the CDR3 is 14 residues. V lost 4 bases, J lost 0 bases, and 9 bases lay in between. Germline V gives CDR1 SGHDT, CDR2 YYEEEE. The DNA read from the CDR3 is TGTGCCAGCAGCGGCGGGTCTAGCACAGATACG. It is translated as CASSGGSSTDT. The full-length CDR3 reads as CASSGGSSTDTQYF.

The sample holds many counts of this clone. The read halts 3 residues ahead of the CDR3 end, with the missing end drawn from the germline J gene. The chain recombines TRBV11-3 with TRBJ1-2; possible D gene TRBD1, 6 bases. The CDR3 is 13 amino acids. CDR1 is SGHNT and CDR2 is YENEEA in the germline V gene. V shed 5 bases and J shed 2 bases, with 9 bases lying between them. The CDR3 bases that were read are TGTGCCAGCAGCCTCGACAGGAACTATGGC. Residues: CASSLDRNYG. In full, the CDR3 reads CASSLDRNYGYTF. Full variable domain (outside the CDR3, taken from reference TRBV11-3 and TRBJ1-2): EAGVVQSPRYKIIEKKQPVAFWCNPISGHNTLYWYLQNLGQGPELLIRYENEEAVDDSQLPKDRFSAERLKGVDSTLKIQPAELGDSAVYLCASSLDRNYGYTFGSGTRLTVV.

This clone showed up many times. The read is 3 residues too short to cover the CDR3 end, so that end is filled in from the germline J gene. This chain uses TRBV19 with TRBJ2-1, with 7 bases identical to TRBD1. Trimming cost V 3 bases and J 3 bases; bases outside gene matches: 5. Germline lookup yields CDR1 LNHDA and CDR2 SQIVND (reference sequence). The CDR3 spans 15 residues. CDR3 sequence: CASSIRQGIYNEQFF. CDR3 bases read: TGTGCCAGTAGTATCAGACAGGGCATCTACAATGAG.

Many counts were recorded for this clone. From the germline J gene comes the end of the CDR3, since the read stops 3 residues before it. V and J are TRBV5-4 and TRBJ2-3, with 8 bases aligning to TRBD2. The CDR3 extends over 14 amino acids. Trimming took 4 bases from V and 4 from J; bases not matched to a gene: 5. CDR1 is SGHNT, CDR2 YYREEE, per germline (reference sequence). The sequenced CDR3 bases are TGTGCCAGCAGCCCGTCCGGGGGGGCAGATACG. Translated: CASSPSGGADT. The entire CDR3 sequence reads CASSPSGGADTQYF.

About this clone: The observed sequence ends 3 residues before the CDR3 terminus, with the missing tail filled in from the germline J gene. The V call is TRBV11-3, the J call TRBJ1-1; weak D call: TRBD1 (6 bases). This CDR3 comprises 13 residues. Looked up from germline, CDR1 is SGHNT and CDR2 is YENEEA. Trimming pared 5 bases from V and 5 bases from J, leaving 12 bases between. CDR3 loop: CASSVQGWTEAFF. The CDR3 DNA, read in part, is TGTGCCAGCAGCGTACAGGGTTGGACTGAA.

This clone was recorded many times. The read is 3 residues too short to cover the CDR3 end, so that end is filled in from the germline J gene. V usage is TRBV5-1 and J usage is TRBJ2-3; D is undetermined. Germline CDR1 is SGHRS and CDR2 is YFSETQ. V gave up 0 bases and J gave up 4 bases, with 6 bases separating them. The CDR3 covers 13 residues. The CDR3 bases that were read are TGCGCCAGCAGCTTGGGGAGCGCAGATACG. This sequence encodes CASSLGSADT. The full CDR3 reads CASSLGSADTQYF. The full variable domain, its missing parts supplied by reference TRBV5-1 and TRBJ2-3, is KAGVTQTPRYLIKTRGQQVTLSCSPISGHRSVSWYQQTPGQGLQFLFEYFSETQRNKGNFPGRFSGRQFSNSRSEMNVSTLELGDSALYLCASSLGSADTQYFGPGTRLTVL.

This clone has ten or more counts. The read ends 3 residues before the CDR3 terminus; that terminus is restored from the germline J gene. The chain couples TRBV7-9 to TRBJ1-1; D remains unclear. Trimming pared 5 bases from V and 0 bases from J, leaving 7 bases between. This CDR3 contains 13 residues. CDR1 SEHNR and CDR2 FQNEAQ come from the germline V gene (reference sequence). Partial CDR3 DNA: TGTGCCAGCAGCCAGGCAGTGAACACTGAA. Encoded protein: CASSQAVNTE. The whole CDR3 sequence reads CASSQAVNTEAFF. Drawing the rest from reference TRBV7-9 and TRBJ1-1, the complete variable domain is DTGVSQNPRHKITKRGQNVTFRCDPISEHNRLYWYRQTLGQGPEFLTYFQNEAQLEKSRLLSDRFSAERPKGSFSTLEIQRTEQGDSAMYLCASSQAVNTEAFFGQGTRLTVV.

This clone was seen ten or more times. The read gets to within 3 residues of the CDR3 end, and the germline J gene fills in the rest. The rearrangement joins TRBV6-1 to TRBJ1-4, with no clear D. Germline V gene sequence: CDR1 MNHNS, CDR2 SASEGT. CDR3 length: 15 residues. Trimming left V 0 bases short and J 5 bases short, with 10 bases between. The sequenced part of the CDR3 DNA is TGTGCCAGCAGTGAAGCGATGGCAGCGAATGAAAAA. This codes for CASSEAMAANEK. The entire CDR3 protein reads CASSEAMAANEKLFF.

This clone was found many times. Germline is not matched at one junction end, which may reflect a read error. Coverage ceases 3 residues before the CDR3 finishes, and the germline J gene fills in the end. J is TRBJ2-7 and V is TRBV4-2, with 7 bases matching TRBD1. This CDR3 comprises 17 residues. Germline V gene sequence: CDR1 LGHNA, CDR2 YNFKEQ. This CDR3 reads CASSQDREGAVSYEQYF. CDR3 DNA, as far as it was read: TGCGCCAGCAGCCAAGATCGTGAGGGGGCCGTCTCCTACGAG.

This clone was detected only a few times. This may be a read error: a much more frequent sequence differs by one nucleotide. The CDR3 end lies 3 residues beyond the end of the read and is filled in from the germline J gene. The J gene is TRBJ1-5, the V gene TRBV7-9; TRBD1 matches at 7 bases. Germline V CDR1 and CDR2: SEHNR, FQNEAQ (reference sequence). This CDR3 has 15 residues. The CDR3 protein is CASNLTGEEGQPQHF. Partial CDR3 DNA: TGTGCCAGCAACTTAACAGGGGAGGAAGGTCAGCCC.

This clone was observed many times. The read stops 3 residues short of the end of the CDR3; the missing end is completed from the germline J gene. The J gene is TRBJ2-7, the V gene TRBV18; 9 nucleotides line up with TRBD1. This CDR3 spans 15 amino acids. Trimming at V came to 3 bases and at J to 1 base, leaving 4 bases not matched to a gene. The germline CDR1 and CDR2 sequences are KGHSH and LQKENI. This chain's CDR3 is CASSPGTGSSYEQYF. The sequenced part of the CDR3 DNA is TGTGCCAGCTCACCGGGGACAGGGTCGTCCTACGAG.

This clone was counted at least ten times. The CDR3 goes on 3 residues after the read ends, and that part is filled in from the germline J gene. The chain carries TRBV4-1 and TRBJ1-4; 9 bases fit TRBD1. Trimming at V came to 4 bases and at J to 5 bases, leaving 5 bases not matched to a gene. The CDR3 spans 15 residues. Germline CDR1 is MGHRA and CDR2 is YSYEKL. The chain's CDR3 is CASSLSGQGNEKLFF. Incomplete CDR3 DNA: TGCGCCAGCAGCCTGTCGGGACAGGGAAATGAAAAA.

This clone was detected ten times or more. Coverage ceases 3 residues before the CDR3 finishes, and the germline J gene fills in the end. The chain employs TRBV14 and TRBJ2-2; D gene ambiguous. V was trimmed by 0 bases and J by 2 bases, leaving 4 bases between them. CDR1 is SGHDN, CDR2 FVKESK, per germline. This CDR3 has 14 amino acids. The part of the CDR3 DNA that was read is TGTGCCAGCAGCCAAGACTACAACACCGGGGAG. This sequence encodes CASSQDYNTGE. The whole CDR3 region reads CASSQDYNTGELFF. Complete variable domain (other parts from reference TRBV14 and TRBJ2-2): EAGVTQFPSHSVIEKGQTVTLRCDPISGHDNLYWYRRVMGKEIKFLLHFVKESKQDESGMPNNRFLAERTGGTYSTLKVQPAELEDSGVYFCASSQDYNTGELFFGEGSRLTVL.

There are many counts of this clone. Sequencing ends 3 residues short of the CDR3 end; the germline J gene provides the rest. The gene calls are TRBV5-1 and TRBJ2-7; 10 nucleotides align to TRBD2. J gave up 0 bases and V 3 bases, and 3 bases lay outside the gene matches. The germline CDR1 and CDR2 sequences are SGHRS and YFSETQ. The CDR3 has 15 residues. The CDR3 sequence is CASSSRTSGSYEQYF. The sequenced CDR3 bases are TGCGCCAGCAGCTCCCGGACTAGCGGCTCCTACGAG.

This clone was seen at least ten times. The read gets to within 3 residues of the CDR3 end, and the germline J gene fills in the rest. The chain has TRBV9 and TRBJ2-1; 7 nucleotides align to TRBD1. V was pared by 0 bases and J by 5 bases, with 5 bases of the junction left unmatched. The germline gives CDR1 SGDLS, CDR2 YYNGEE. The CDR3 extends over 15 amino acids. This chain's CDR3 is CASSVDRGGNNEQFF. CDR3 DNA (partial): TGTGCCAGCAGCGTAGACAGGGGTGGAAACAATGAG.

This clone was counted many times. Read coverage stops 3 residues before the CDR3 terminus; the germline J gene supplies the remainder. The rearrangement links TRBV6-1 to TRBJ2-3, with D uncertain. V lost 0 bases and J lost 2, with 6 bases in between. Germline CDR1 and CDR2: MNHNS and SASEGT. The CDR3 is 14 residues long. The chain's CDR3 is CASSEAPDTDTQYF. The DNA read from the CDR3 is TGTGCCAGCAGTGAAGCGCCAGACACAGATACG.

At least ten counts were recorded for this clone. The read terminates 3 residues before the CDR3 end, so the remaining end is supplied by the germline J gene. The rearrangement links TRBV20-1 to TRBJ2-7; 10 positions match TRBD1. Per germline, CDR1 DFQATT and CDR2 SNEGSKA (reference sequence). V shed 5 bases, J shed 3 bases, and the junction held 7 bases outside the gene matches. The CDR3 spans 14 residues. The DNA read from the CDR3 is TGCAGTGCTCCACGGACAGGGGGTTTCTACGAG. Translation gives CSAPRTGGFYE. The entire CDR3 protein is CSAPRTGGFYEQYF.

This clone was counted at least ten times. The observed sequence ends 3 residues before the CDR3 terminus, with the missing tail filled in from the germline J gene. The rearrangement joins TRBV29-1 to TRBJ2-7, with D perhaps assigned TRBD1 or TRBD2 (5 bases each). The CDR3 contains 14 residues. Trimming took off 5 bases at V and 3 bases at J, with 17 bases between the two ends. CDR1 SQVTM and CDR2 ANQGSEA come from the germline V gene. Incomplete CDR3 DNA: TGCAGCGTTATAGACAGTAGAGGAGGCTACGAG. This codes for CSVIDSRGGYE. From start to end, the CDR3 is CSVIDSRGGYEQYF.

The table lists this clone with many counts. Read coverage stops 3 residues before the CDR3 terminus; the germline J gene supplies the remainder. The chain uses TRBV20-1 and TRBJ2-7; 9 nucleotides line up with TRBD1. V was clipped by 6 bases and J by 2 bases; unmatched bases: 5. Germline values: CDR1 DFQATT, CDR2 SNEGSKA (reference sequence). This CDR3 is built from 13 residues. CDR3 bases read: TGCAGTGCACGGACAGGGGCCCCCTACGAG. Translating it yields CSARTGAPYE. The whole CDR3 sequence is CSARTGAPYEQYF.

This clone appeared many times. The missing CDR3 end, 3 residues past where the read stops, is filled in from the germline J gene. V usage is TRBV7-2 and J usage is TRBJ1-1; D ambiguous. V lost 2 bases to trimming and J lost 0 bases, with 7 bases between them. This CDR3 is 14 amino acids long. CDR1 is SGHTA, CDR2 FQGNSA, per germline. Partial CDR3 DNA: TGTGCCAGCAGCTTACCCAGGATGAACACTGAA. Its protein product is CASSLPRMNTE. The complete CDR3 reads CASSLPRMNTEAFF.

This clone was recorded at least ten times. The read ends 3 residues early relative to the CDR3; the germline J gene fills the gap. V and J are TRBV30 and TRBJ1-2, with D possibly matching TRBD1 (5 bases). Trimming left V 0 bases short and J 2 bases short, with 13 bases between. Germline CDR1 GTSNPN, CDR2 SVGIG (reference sequence). The CDR3 loop spans 15 amino acids. The CDR3 loop reads CAWSVGRGWNYGYTF. The sequenced part of the CDR3 DNA is TGTGCCTGGAGTGTAGGGAGGGGTTGGAACTATGGC.

Ten or more counts support this clone. From the germline J gene comes the end of the CDR3, since the read stops 3 residues before it. V and J are TRBV7-2 and TRBJ2-5; 8 bases are shared with TRBD2. The CDR3 totals 13 residues. V trimming: 5 bases; J trimming: 1 base; junction bases outside the gene matches: 0. Germline CDR1 reads SGHTA; CDR2 reads FQGNSA. The sequenced part of the CDR3 DNA is TGTGCCAGCAGCACTAGCGGCCAAGAGACC. As protein: CASSTSGQET. The complete CDR3 sequence is CASSTSGQETQYF.

This clone showed up many times. The missing CDR3 end, 3 residues past where the read stops, is filled in from the germline J gene. The chain joins TRBV7-9 to TRBJ2-5; TRBD2 agrees at 8 bases. The CDR3 runs to 15 residues. Germline V gene sequence: CDR1 SEHNR, CDR2 FQNEAQ (reference sequence). J gave up 2 bases and V 5 bases, and 7 bases lay outside the gene matches. The CDR3 region is CASSQRSGTQETQYF. Incomplete CDR3 DNA: TGTGCCAGCAGCCAGCGTAGCGGGACTCAAGAGACC.

This clone was picked up many times. The missing CDR3 end, 3 residues past where the read stops, is filled in from the germline J gene. The chain carries TRBV12-3 or TRBV12-4 and TRBJ2-1, with D possibly matching TRBD1 (5 bases). There are 14 residues in the CDR3. V lost 1 base and J 5 bases, leaving 9 bases between the germline ends. The sequenced part of the CDR3 DNA is TGTGCCAGCAGTTTAGGGCAGGGAAACAATGAG. Translation gives CASSLGQGNNE. The full CDR3 sequence reads CASSLGQGNNEQFF.

This clone was recorded many times. The read ends 3 residues before the CDR3 terminus; that terminus is restored from the germline J gene. This rearrangement joins TRBV30 to TRBJ2-5; 10 bases fit TRBD2. Per the germline V gene, CDR1 is GTSNPN and CDR2 is SVGIG (reference sequence). Trimming at V came to 0 bases and at J to 2 bases, leaving 6 bases not matched to a gene. The CDR3 runs to 16 residues. CDR3 residues: CAWSVGLAGVQETQYF. The sequenced CDR3 bases are TGTGCCTGGAGTGTAGGGCTAGCGGGAGTTCAAGAGACC. Based on the CDR3 plus reference TRBV30 and TRBJ2-5, the full variable domain is SQTIHQWPATLVQPVGSPLSLECTVEGTSNPNLYWYRQAAGRGLQLLFYSVGIGQISSEVPQNLSASRPQDRQFILSSKKLLLSDSGFYLCAWSVGLAGVQETQYFGPGTRLLVL.

This clone has a count of ten or more. With the read ending 3 residues before the CDR3 end, the germline J gene is used to fill in that end. This sequence joins TRBV30 and TRBJ1-4; 8 nucleotides align to TRBD1. The CDR3 contains 16 residues. V gave up 0 bases and J gave up 2 bases; unmatched junction bases: 5. Germline V gives CDR1 GTSNPN, CDR2 SVGIG (reference sequence). The CDR3: CAWSVPGQVTNEKLFF. CDR3 bases read: TGTGCCTGGAGTGTCCCGGGACAGGTTACTAATGAAAAA.

There are many counts of this clone. The read gets to within 3 residues of the CDR3 end, and the germline J gene fills in the rest. The genes are TRBV6-2 or TRBV6-3 and TRBJ2-7; 7 bases are shared with TRBD1. Germline loops: CDR1 MNHEY, CDR2 SVGEGT. Unmatched junction bases numbered 0, after V lost 1 base and J lost 0 bases. The CDR3 loop spans 14 amino acids. CDR3: CASSYWDSSYEQYF. Partial CDR3 DNA: TGTGCCAGCAGTTACTGGGACAGCTCCTACGAG.